This T cell receptor beta chain was sequenced during a study of T cell changes during pregnancy in multiple sclerosis. Trimming pared 4 bases from V and 3 bases from J, leaving 10 bases between. The CDR3 length is 13 residues. Germline V gene sequence: CDR1 LGHNA, CDR2 YNFKEQ. Method: immunoSEQ multiplex PCR; TCRdb's copy keeps in-frame clones and lacks some. The table includes some 41,000 clones, around nine tenths detected once. The chain couples TRBV4-2 to TRBJ2-7; D perhaps matches TRBD1 (5 bases). The receptor was derived from a female donor with multiple sclerosis, enrolled in a pregnancy study. The sample here was CD8+ T cells from peripheral blood mononuclear cells, taken in the first trimester of pregnancy. The CDR3 region has the DNA TGTGCCAGCAGCCCTGATAGGGGCTACGAGCAGTACTTC. As protein: CASSPDRGYEQYF.